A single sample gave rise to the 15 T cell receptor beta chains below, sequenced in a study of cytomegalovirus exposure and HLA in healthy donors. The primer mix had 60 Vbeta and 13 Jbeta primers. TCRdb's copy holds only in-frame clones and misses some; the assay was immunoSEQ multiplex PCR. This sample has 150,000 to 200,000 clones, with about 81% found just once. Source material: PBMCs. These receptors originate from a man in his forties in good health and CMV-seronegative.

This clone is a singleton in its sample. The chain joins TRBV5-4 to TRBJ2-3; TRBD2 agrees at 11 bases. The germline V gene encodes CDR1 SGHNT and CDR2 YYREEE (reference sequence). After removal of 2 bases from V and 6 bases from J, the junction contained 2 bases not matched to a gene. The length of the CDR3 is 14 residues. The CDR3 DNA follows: TGTGCCAGCAGCTTCAGACTAGCGGGGGATACGCAGTATTTT. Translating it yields CASSFRLAGDTQYF. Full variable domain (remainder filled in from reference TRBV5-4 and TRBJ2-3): ETGVTQSPTHLIKTRGQQVTLRCSSQSGHNTVSWYQQALGQGPQFIFQYYREEENGRGNFPPRFSGLQFPNYSSELNVNALELDDSALYLCASSFRLAGDTQYFGPGTRLTVL.

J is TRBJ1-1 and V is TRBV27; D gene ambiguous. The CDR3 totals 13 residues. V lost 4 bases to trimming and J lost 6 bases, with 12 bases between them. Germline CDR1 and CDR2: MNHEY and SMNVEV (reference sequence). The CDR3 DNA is TGTGCCAGCAGTTCCCCAAACAGACCTGAAGCTTTCTTT. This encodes CASSSPNRPEAFF.

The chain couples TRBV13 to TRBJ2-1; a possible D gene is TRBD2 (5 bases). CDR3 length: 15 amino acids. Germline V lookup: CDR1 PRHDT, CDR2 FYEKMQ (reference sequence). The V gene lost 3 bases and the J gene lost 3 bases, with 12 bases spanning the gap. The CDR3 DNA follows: TGTGCCAGCAGCTTGGACTGGAAGGGCTACAATGAGCAGTTCTTC. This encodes CASSLDWKGYNEQFF.

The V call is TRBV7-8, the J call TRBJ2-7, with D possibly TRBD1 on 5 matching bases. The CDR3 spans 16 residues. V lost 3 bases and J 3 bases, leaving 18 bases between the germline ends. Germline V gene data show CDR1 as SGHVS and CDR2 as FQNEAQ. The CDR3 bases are TGTGCCAGCAGCTTGTTTAGGCAGGGCGCCGGCTACGAGCAGTACTTC. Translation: CASSLFRQGAGYEQYF.

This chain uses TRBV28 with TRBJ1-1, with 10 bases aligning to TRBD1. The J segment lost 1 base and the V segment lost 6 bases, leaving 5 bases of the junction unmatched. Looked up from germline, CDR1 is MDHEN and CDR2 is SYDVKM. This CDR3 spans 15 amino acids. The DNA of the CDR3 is TGTGCCAGCAGCCCATGGACAGGGGGGAACACTGAAGCTTTCTTT. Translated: CASSPWTGGNTEAFF.

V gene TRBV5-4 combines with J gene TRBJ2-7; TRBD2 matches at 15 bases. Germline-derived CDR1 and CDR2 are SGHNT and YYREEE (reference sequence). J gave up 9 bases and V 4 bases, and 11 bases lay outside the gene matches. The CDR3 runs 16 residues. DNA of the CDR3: TGTGCCAGCAGCCCGGAACCGGGACTAGCGGGAGGTCGGCAGTACTTC. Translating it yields CASSPEPGLAGGRQYF.

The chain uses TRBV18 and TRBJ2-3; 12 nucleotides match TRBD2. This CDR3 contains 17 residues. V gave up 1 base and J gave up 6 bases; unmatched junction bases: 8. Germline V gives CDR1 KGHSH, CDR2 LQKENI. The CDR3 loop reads CASSPRATSGSADTQYF. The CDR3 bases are TGTGCCAGCTCACCACGCGCGACTAGCGGGAGTGCCGATACGCAGTATTTT. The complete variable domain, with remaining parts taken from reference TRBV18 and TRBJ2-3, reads NAGVMQNPRHLVRRRGQEARLRCSPMKGHSHVYWYRQLPEEGLKFMVYLQKENIIDESGMPKERFSAEFPKEGPSILRIQQVVRGDSAAYFCASSPRATSGSADTQYFGPGTRLTVL.

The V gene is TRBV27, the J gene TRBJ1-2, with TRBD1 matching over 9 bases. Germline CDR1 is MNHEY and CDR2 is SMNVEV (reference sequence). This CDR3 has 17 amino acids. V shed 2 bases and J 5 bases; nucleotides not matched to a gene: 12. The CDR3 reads CASSLVLGQGMVYGYTF. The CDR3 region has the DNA TGTGCCAGCAGTTTAGTCCTGGGACAGGGAATGGTTTATGGCTACACCTTC.

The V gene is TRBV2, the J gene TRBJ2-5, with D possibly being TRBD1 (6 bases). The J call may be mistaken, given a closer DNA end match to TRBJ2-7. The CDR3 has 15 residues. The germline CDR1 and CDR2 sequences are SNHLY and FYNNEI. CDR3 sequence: CASRLDRRTPYEQYF. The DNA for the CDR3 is TGTGCCAGCAGACTAGACAGGCGGACACCCTACGAGCAGTACTTC.

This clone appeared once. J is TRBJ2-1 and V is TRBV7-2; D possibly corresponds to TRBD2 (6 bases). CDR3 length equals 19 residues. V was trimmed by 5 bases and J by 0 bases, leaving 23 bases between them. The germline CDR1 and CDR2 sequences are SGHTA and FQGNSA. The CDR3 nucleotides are TGTGCCAGCAGCCGCGAGGGGACTCGCAAACACAGCTCCTACAATGAGCAGTTCTTC. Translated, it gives CASSREGTRKHSSYNEQFF. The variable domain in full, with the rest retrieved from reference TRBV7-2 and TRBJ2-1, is GAGVSQSPSNKVTEKGKDVELRCDPISGHTALYWYRQSLGQGLEFLIYFQGNSAPDKSGLPSDRFSAERTGGSVSTLTIQRTQQEDSAVYLCASSREGTRKHSSYNEQFFGPGTRLTVL.

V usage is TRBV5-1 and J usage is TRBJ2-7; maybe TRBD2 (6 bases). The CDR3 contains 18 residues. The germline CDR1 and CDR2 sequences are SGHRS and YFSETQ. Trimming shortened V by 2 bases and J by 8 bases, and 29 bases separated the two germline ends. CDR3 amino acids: CASSLGLQPLSTEGKQYF. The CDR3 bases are TGCGCCAGCAGCTTAGGACTACAACCCCTTAGTACGGAAGGGAAGCAGTACTTC.

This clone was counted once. As DNA, the CDR3 is TGTGCCAGCAGCTTGGAAGGGCGGGCAGATACGCAGTATTTT. Protein sequence: CASSLEGRADTQYF. This sequence joins TRBV7-9 and TRBJ2-3; D might be TRBD2 (5 bases). The CDR3 sequence is 14 residues long. Trimming removed 3 bases from V and 4 bases from J, with 11 bases in between. Germline loops: CDR1 SEHNR, CDR2 FQNEAQ (reference sequence).

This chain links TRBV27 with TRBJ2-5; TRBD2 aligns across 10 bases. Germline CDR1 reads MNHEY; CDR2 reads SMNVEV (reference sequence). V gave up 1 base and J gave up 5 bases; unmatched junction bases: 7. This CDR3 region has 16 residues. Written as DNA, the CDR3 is TGTGCCAGCAGTTTATATCAAGCGGGGGGGCCCGAGACCCAGTACTTC. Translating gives CASSLYQAGGPETQYF.

The CDR3 loop is CASSLTSGRYEQYF. The CDR3 nucleotides are TGTGCCAGCAGCTTGACTAGCGGGAGGTACGAGCAGTACTTC. The V call is TRBV5-6, the J call TRBJ2-7, with 12 bases fitting TRBD2. Germline V CDR1 and CDR2: SGHDT, YYEEEE. V lost 1 base, J lost 4 bases, and 0 bases stayed unmatched. The CDR3 is made up of 14 amino acids.

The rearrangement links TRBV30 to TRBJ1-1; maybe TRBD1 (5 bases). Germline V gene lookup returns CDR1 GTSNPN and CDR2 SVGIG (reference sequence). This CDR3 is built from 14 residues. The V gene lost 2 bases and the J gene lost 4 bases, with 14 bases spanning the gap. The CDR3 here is CAWSMKGSGTEAFF. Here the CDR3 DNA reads TGTGCCTGGAGTATGAAGGGGTCTGGCACTGAAGCTTTCTTT. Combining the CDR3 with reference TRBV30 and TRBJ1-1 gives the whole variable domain SQTIHQWPATLVQPVGSPLSLECTVEGTSNPNLYWYRQAAGRGLQLLFYSVGIGQISSEVPQNLSASRPQDRQFILSSKKLLLSDSGFYLCAWSMKGSGTEAFFGQGTRLTVV.